The 27 T cell receptor beta chains in this list originate from one sample, sequenced in a study of Ad26.COV2.S vaccination and SARS-CoV-2 variants. As for treatment: around 19 received Ad26.COV2.S at low or high dose, single or two shots; 5 received placebo; per-sample allocation not given. Collection of samples fell on day 63 after the first vaccine or placebo injection. TCRdb's copy holds only in-frame clones and misses some; the assay was immunoSEQ multiplex PCR. The table lists 300,000 to 350,000 clones, about 86% of them singletons, with approximately 1.9% in the top ten. This sample comprised peripheral blood, obtained in a trial of Ad26.COV2.S vaccine versus placebo. The source is a person between 18 and 60 years old who received the Ad26.COV2.S COVID-19 vaccine or a placebo.

V usage is TRBV10-1 and J usage is TRBJ2-3; D perhaps matches TRBD2 (6 bases). The ends were cut back, 0 bases at V and 2 bases at J, with 9 bases in the middle. Germline V gene sequence: CDR1 WNHNN, CDR2 SYGVQD (reference sequence). This CDR3 contains 15 residues. The CDR3 nucleotides are TGCGCCAGCAGTGAGTCTAGCGGAAACACAGATACGCAGTATTTT. It is translated as CASSESSGNTDTQYF.

This clone was counted a few times. V is TRBV5-1 and J is TRBJ1-2; tentative D call: TRBD1 (5 bases). The CDR3 is made up of 13 amino acids. CDR1 SGHRS and CDR2 YFSETQ come from the germline V gene. Between the trimmed V and J ends, which lost 0 bases and 7 bases, there was a span of 10 bases. In DNA form, the CDR3 reads TGCGCCAGCAGCTTGGCCAGGGAAGGTGGCTACACCTTC. It codes for CASSLAREGGYTF.

The rearrangement uses TRBV11-2 and TRBJ2-1; TRBD1 matches at 8 bases. The J segment lost 6 bases and the V segment lost 5 bases, leaving 9 bases of the junction unmatched. The germline V gene has CDR1 SGHAT and CDR2 FQNNGV. The CDR3 has 15 residues. The CDR3 DNA reads TGTGCCAGCAGCCCCTTCGGACAGGGAGTCAATGAGCAGTTCTTC. Protein product: CASSPFGQGVNEQFF. Supplemented by reference TRBV11-2 and TRBJ2-1, the full variable domain reads EAGVAQSPRYKIIEKRQSVAFWCNPISGHATLYWYQQILGQGPKLLIQFQNNGVVDDSQLPKDRFSAERLKGVDSTLKIQPAKLEDSAVYLCASSPFGQGVNEQFFGPGTRLTVL.

The DNA for the CDR3 is TGTGCCAGCAGTTTGACTCATTCGGGGCAGACTGGCTACACCTTC. Translating it yields CASSLTHSGQTGYTF. The J gene is TRBJ1-2, the V gene TRBV27; weak D call: TRBD1 (5 bases). V shed 3 bases and J shed 7 bases, with 18 bases lying between them. The V gene's germline CDR1 is MNHEY and CDR2 SMNVEV (reference sequence). The CDR3 consists of 15 residues.

The chain has TRBV10-3 and TRBJ1-4, with unresolved D. The V and J ends lost 0 bases and 5 bases respectively, with 16 bases between them. This CDR3 is 17 amino acids long. Germline V gene data show CDR1 as ENHRY and CDR2 as SYGVKD. The CDR3 DNA reads TGTGCCATCAGTGAGTCGACGGCGGGGATGAGGAATGAAAAACTGTTTTTT. It codes for CAISESTAGMRNEKLFF.

V gene TRBV18 combines with J gene TRBJ1-2; 7 bases are a match to TRBD1. The CDR3 loop spans 13 amino acids. V lost 2 bases, J lost 6 bases, and 3 bases stayed unmatched. Per the germline V gene, CDR1 is KGHSH and CDR2 is LQKENI. Written as DNA, the CDR3 is TGTGCCAGCTCACCAACGACAGGGAATGGCTACACCTTC. This codes for CASSPTTGNGYTF.

This chain joins TRBV9 and TRBJ2-2; the D is unclear. V gave up 9 bases and J gave up 2 bases, with 5 bases separating them. Germline assignment: CDR1 SGDLS and CDR2 YYNGEE. CDR3 length: 11 amino acids. This chain's CDR3 is CAISNTGELFF. The CDR3 coding sequence is TGTGCCATATCAAACACCGGGGAGCTGTTTTTT.

The CDR3 nucleotides read TGTGCCACCAGTGACCCCGACAGGGCTCCGAACACCGGGGAGCTGTTTTTT. This codes for CATSDPDRAPNTGELFF. The gene calls are TRBV24-1 and TRBJ2-2; 7 positions match TRBD1. V was pared by 4 bases and J by 0 bases, with 7 bases of the junction left unmatched. Germline CDR1 KGHDR, CDR2 SFDVKD. The CDR3 extends over 17 amino acids.

The V call is TRBV4-1, the J call TRBJ2-4; TRBD2 is a possible D gene (6 bases). The CDR3 consists of 18 residues. Germline CDR1 is MGHRA and CDR2 is YSYEKL. Trimming pared 4 bases from V and 0 bases from J, leaving 19 bases between. The DNA for the CDR3 is TGCGCCAGCAGCCTAAGAGGAGCGGGTGAAGTAGCCAAAAACATTCAGTACTTC. This translates into CASSLRGAGEVAKNIQYF.

The chain combines TRBV4-1 with TRBJ1-5; 8 nucleotides agree with TRBD1. Germline V gene sequence: CDR1 MGHRA, CDR2 YSYEKL. There are 17 residues in the CDR3. After removal of 3 bases from V and 0 bases from J, the junction contained 7 bases not matched to a gene. CDR3 residues: CASSHGQGGLSNQPQHF. CDR3 coding DNA: TGCGCCAGCAGCCATGGACAGGGCGGCCTTAGCAATCAGCCCCAGCATTTT.

This chain links TRBV30 with TRBJ1-5, with a tentative D call TRBD1 (6 bases). The CDR3 is made up of 18 amino acids. V was pared by 1 base and J by 0 bases, with 19 bases between. Germline CDR1 reads GTSNPN; CDR2 reads SVGIG (reference sequence). This chain's CDR3 is CAWSGIQGPWGSNQPQHF. The CDR3 DNA reads TGTGCCTGGAGTGGGATCCAGGGGCCCTGGGGTAGCAATCAGCCCCAGCATTTT.

This chain links TRBV7-9 with TRBJ1-2, with unresolved D. Trimming shortened V by 3 bases and J by 4 bases, and 15 bases separated the two germline ends. Germline V gene sequence: CDR1 SEHNR, CDR2 FQNEAQ (reference sequence). The CDR3 runs to 15 residues. For the CDR3, the DNA is TGTGCCAGCAGCTTTTTAGAGGGTTGGAGCTATGGCTACACCTTC. Translation: CASSFLEGWSYGYTF.

The chain combines TRBV14 with TRBJ1-6; the match to TRBD1 covers 10 bases. Germline V gene lookup returns CDR1 SGHDN and CDR2 FVKESK. The V segment lost 4 bases and the J segment 9 bases; nucleotides outside the gene matches: 15. The CDR3 extends over 18 amino acids. CDR3 in amino acids: CASSLLAGGGQGISPLHF. The CDR3 nucleotides read TGTGCCAGCAGCCTGTTGGCTGGTGGGGGACAGGGGATTTCACCCCTCCACTTT.

This chain connects TRBV25-1 to TRBJ1-1, with 7 nucleotides matching TRBD1. The CDR3 length is 16 residues. The germline V gene has CDR1 MGHDK and CDR2 SYGVNS. V lost 6 bases, J lost 5 bases, and 15 bases stayed unmatched. The CDR3, as DNA: TGTGCCAGCAGAGCAGCTAAGGGGGCGAGTAGGACTGAAGCTTTCTTT. Protein: CASRAAKGASRTEAFF.

V usage is TRBV7-2 and J usage is TRBJ2-5, with D perhaps given as TRBD1 or TRBD2 (5 bases each). The CDR3 consists of 16 residues. V was pared by 5 bases and J by 4 bases, with 20 bases between. Per the germline V gene, CDR1 is SGHTA and CDR2 is FQGNSA. The CDR3 DNA reads TGTGCCAGCAGCCCCCAGACGAGGGACGGTAGAGAGACCCAGTACTTC. This codes for CASSPQTRDGRETQYF.

The V gene is TRBV14, the J gene TRBJ2-7, with 9 bases lining up with TRBD1. This CDR3 has 15 residues. Germline V gene data show CDR1 as SGHDN and CDR2 as FVKESK. Unmatched junction bases numbered 5, after V lost 2 bases and J lost 3 bases. CDR3 amino acids: CASSQTGGDFYEQYF. The CDR3 DNA reads as TGTGCCAGCAGCCAAACAGGGGGCGATTTCTACGAGCAGTACTTC.

The V and J genes are TRBV2 and TRBJ1-2; tentative D call: TRBD1 (5 bases). Germline assignment: CDR1 SNHLY and CDR2 FYNNEI. Trimming pared 7 bases from V and 7 bases from J, leaving 19 bases between. The CDR3 runs to 14 residues. The CDR3: CASNRGKGGGGYTF. The CDR3 DNA follows: TGTGCCAGCAATCGAGGAAAGGGTGGGGGTGGCTACACCTTC.

J is TRBJ2-3 and V is TRBV19, with 8 positions matching TRBD1. Unmatched junction bases numbered 9, after V lost 6 bases and J lost 4 bases. In germline, CDR1 is LNHDA, CDR2 SQIVND (reference sequence). This CDR3 is 15 amino acids long. The CDR3 nucleotides read TGTGCCAGTAGCCTTCCCGGACAGGGTCCAGATACGCAGTATTTT. Protein product: CASSLPGQGPDTQYF.

The V call is TRBV5-6, the J call TRBJ1-1; 9 nucleotides agree with TRBD1. Germline V gene sequence: CDR1 SGHDT, CDR2 YYEEEE. CDR3 size: 16 residues. V lost 0 bases, J lost 7 bases, and 10 bases stayed unmatched. The CDR3, as DNA: TGTGCCAGCAGCTTGGCCGGGACAGGGTCCCTGAATGAAGCTTTCTTT. Translation: CASSLAGTGSLNEAFF. Together with reference TRBV5-6 and TRBJ1-1, the CDR3 gives the full variable domain: DAGVTQSPTHLIKTRGQQVTLRCSPKSGHDTVSWYQQALGQGPQFIFQYYEEEERQRGNFPDRFSGHQFPNYSSELNVNALLLGDSALYLCASSLAGTGSLNEAFFGQGTRLTVV.

The chain couples TRBV5-1 to TRBJ2-1, with D perhaps matching TRBD1 (5 bases). Per germline, CDR1 SGHRS and CDR2 YFSETQ. V lost 5 bases and J 5 bases, leaving 20 bases between the germline ends. The CDR3 covers 16 residues. The CDR3 is CASSRGSVTVDNEQFF. CDR3 DNA: TGCGCCAGCAGTAGGGGCTCAGTGACGGTTGACAATGAGCAGTTCTTC.

The J gene is TRBJ2-7, the V gene TRBV30; D possibly uses TRBD1 or TRBD2 (6 bases each). Germline V gene lookup returns CDR1 GTSNPN and CDR2 SVGIG (reference sequence). Deletions cut 4 bases from V and 6 bases from J, with 19 bases between. CDR3 size: 14 residues. This chain's CDR3 is CAWNPGGPPGEQYF. The CDR3 region has the DNA TGTGCCTGGAACCCTGGGGGGCCGCCGGGCGAGCAGTACTTC.

The chain couples TRBV11-2 to TRBJ1-4; D is possibly TRBD1 (6 bases). The V gene's germline CDR1 is SGHAT and CDR2 FQNNGV. Trimming pared 3 bases from V and 9 bases from J, leaving 20 bases between. This CDR3 region has 16 residues. The CDR3 region has the DNA TGTGCCAGCAGCTTCTCACTCGGGCAGGGGACGAAAAAACTGTTTTTT. Translating gives CASSFSLGQGTKKLFF.

The chain carries TRBV3-1 (or the pseudogene TRBV3-2) and TRBJ2-3, with 10 bases matching TRBD2. V was clipped by 1 base and J by 1 base; unmatched bases: 11. This CDR3 has 19 amino acids. Germline CDR1 LGHDT, CDR2 YNNKEL (reference sequence). CDR3 residues: CASSQGGGLAGARTDTQYF. The CDR3 coding sequence is TGTGCCAGCAGCCAAGGAGGTGGGCTAGCGGGGGCCCGCACAGATACGCAGTATTTT.

This rearrangement joins TRBV6-2 or TRBV6-3 to TRBJ2-7; 13 bases fit TRBD2. The germline V gene has CDR1 MNHEY and CDR2 SVGEGT. V lost 6 bases to trimming and J lost 4 bases; unmatched junction nucleotides: 6. CDR3 length: 15 residues. The CDR3 DNA reads TGTGCCAGCAGCAGACTAGCGGGGGGTACTTACGAGCAGTACTTC. It translates to CASSRLAGGTYEQYF.

The V and J genes are TRBV6-5 and TRBJ1-2; D is possibly TRBD1 (5 bases). The V end lost 2 bases, the J end lost 4 bases, and 11 bases lay between the germline ends. This CDR3 comprises 14 residues. Germline V gene data show CDR1 as MNHEY and CDR2 as SVGAGI. DNA of the CDR3: TGTGCCAGCAGTTACCAGGGACCAAGCTATGGCTACACCTTC. This codes for CASSYQGPSYGYTF.

This clone has only one observation. This chain connects TRBV5-1 to TRBJ1-3; possibly TRBD1 for D (6 bases). V lost 3 bases and J lost 3, with 10 bases in between. Germline loops: CDR1 SGHRS, CDR2 YFSETQ. The CDR3 consists of 14 residues. This CDR3 reads CASSSQDSGNTIYF. The CDR3 coding sequence is TGCGCCAGCAGCTCACAGGACAGTGGAAACACCATATATTTT.

This clone was seen more than once but under ten times. The chain couples TRBV5-4 to TRBJ2-7, with 9 bases fitting TRBD1. CDR3 length equals 14 residues. Germline V lookup: CDR1 SGHNT, CDR2 YYREEE (reference sequence). With V trimmed by 4 bases and J by 5 bases, 7 bases remained unmatched. CDR3: CASSPRQGVDEQYF. CDR3 DNA: TGTGCCAGCAGCCCAAGACAGGGGGTAGACGAGCAGTACTTC.